Listed below are T cell receptor beta chains from one sample, sequenced in a study of blood T cell repertoires in COVID-19. The repertoire was sequenced with immunoSEQ multiplex PCR; TCRdb's copy has only in-frame clones and lacks some. Of roughly 260,000 clones listed, about nine tenths are singletons. Input material: peripheral blood. Receptor source: a woman aged 45 to 65 who had recovered from COVID-19. Both conserved end residues are part of each CDR3. A D gene is named only where the DNA matches it firmly. Expanded clones get a size class; other rows say once, few or many, or leave the size out.

d_gene: -
v_gene: TRBV5-4
abundance: -
j_gene: TRBJ2-3
len: 16
CDR3nt: TGTGCCAGCAGCTTGAGGGGGTCTGCTAGCACAGATACGCAGTATTTT
CDR3aa: CASSLRGSASTDTQYF

d_gene: -
v_gene: TRBV10-3
abundance: -
j_gene: TRBJ1-2
len: 13
CDR3nt: TGTGCCATCAGTGATGGGGGGAGCTATGGCTACACCTTC
CDR3aa: CAISDGGSYGYTF

d_gene: -
v_gene: TRBV25-1
abundance: -
j_gene: TRBJ2-7
len: 15
CDR3nt: TGTGCCAGCAGGCCCCGGGGCACAGGGACCTACGAGCAGTACTTC
CDR3aa: CASRPRGTGTYEQYF

d_gene: TRBD1
v_gene: TRBV7-2
abundance: few
j_gene: TRBJ2-7
len: 14
CDR3nt: TGTGCCAGCAGCTCGAGGACAGGGAGCAACGAGCAGTACTTC
CDR3aa: CASSSRTGSNEQYF

d_gene: TRBD2
v_gene: TRBV7-2
abundance: -
j_gene: TRBJ2-7
len: 14
CDR3nt: TGTGCCAGCAGCTTTAACGGGGGGTCCTACGAGCAGTACTTC
CDR3aa: CASSFNGGSYEQYF

d_gene: -
v_gene: TRBV5-3
abundance: -
j_gene: TRBJ1-6
len: 16
CDR3nt: TGTGCCAGAAGCTTGTCGGCAGGGGAGTATAATTCACCCCTCCACTTT
CDR3aa: CARSLSAGEYNSPLHF

d_gene: TRBD2
v_gene: TRBV5-1
abundance: -
j_gene: TRBJ2-1
len: 16
CDR3nt: TGCGCCAGCACCCCTGGAGCTACTAGCGGTTACAATGAGCAGTTCTTC
CDR3aa: CASTPGATSGYNEQFF

d_gene: -
v_gene: TRBV7-8
abundance: -
j_gene: TRBJ1-1
len: 16
CDR3nt: TGTGCCAGCAGCTCTTTCATTCTGAGAATGAACACTGAAGCTTTCTTT
CDR3aa: CASSSFILRMNTEAFF

d_gene: TRBD1
v_gene: TRBV10-3
abundance: -
j_gene: TRBJ2-5
len: 14
CDR3nt: TGTGCCATCAGTGAAGGGACAGGGGGGGAGACCCAGTACTTC
CDR3aa: CAISEGTGGETQYF

d_gene: -
v_gene: TRBV5-1
abundance: -
j_gene: TRBJ1-2
len: 14
CDR3nt: TGCGCCAGCAGCTTAGTGCGGGGTACGGGGGGCTACACCTTC
CDR3aa: CASSLVRGTGGYTF

d_gene: -
v_gene: TRBV12-3/TRBV12-4
abundance: -
j_gene: TRBJ1-6
len: 13
CDR3nt: TGTGCCAGCAGTTTTGAGTTGTATTCACCCCTCCACTTT
CDR3aa: CASSFELYSPLHF

d_gene: -
v_gene: TRBV5-6
abundance: -
j_gene: TRBJ1-2
len: 14
CDR3nt: TGTGCCAGCAGCTTGGACAGGGTGCCCTATGGCTACACCTTC
CDR3aa: CASSLDRVPYGYTF

d_gene: TRBD2
v_gene: TRBV29-1
abundance: -
j_gene: TRBJ2-1
len: 19
CDR3nt: TGCAGCGTTGACGGACACGCGGGAGTTAGCGGGGGGTCCTACAATGAGCAGTTCTTC
CDR3aa: CSVDGHAGVSGGSYNEQFF

d_gene: TRBD2
v_gene: TRBV19
abundance: -
j_gene: TRBJ2-7
len: 15
CDR3nt: TGTGCCAGTAGTACTGGACTAGCGACTTTCTACGAGCAGTACTTC
CDR3aa: CASSTGLATFYEQYF

d_gene: -
v_gene: TRBV7-2
abundance: -
j_gene: TRBJ1-1
len: 14
CDR3nt: TGTGCCAGCAGCATACTCTACAGGGTTACTGAAGCTTTCTTT
CDR3aa: CASSILYRVTEAFF

d_gene: -
v_gene: TRBV9
abundance: -
j_gene: TRBJ2-5
len: 13
CDR3nt: TGTGCCAGCAGCCGACTGGGGGGAGAGACCCAGTACTTC
CDR3aa: CASSRLGGETQYF

d_gene: -
v_gene: TRBV5-1
abundance: once
j_gene: TRBJ1-2
len: 13
CDR3nt: TGCGCCAGCAGCGCTCGGGGAACCTATGGCTACACCTTC
CDR3aa: CASSARGTYGYTF

d_gene: TRBD1
v_gene: TRBV2
abundance: -
j_gene: TRBJ1-2
len: 13
CDR3nt: TGTGCCAGCAGGGGGGACAGAACCTATGGCTACACCTTC
CDR3aa: CASRGDRTYGYTF

d_gene: -
v_gene: TRBV6-6
abundance: -
j_gene: TRBJ1-1
len: 14
CDR3nt: TGTGCCAGCATCCACTCATCGGGGAACACTGAAGCTTTCTTT
CDR3aa: CASIHSSGNTEAFF

d_gene: -
v_gene: TRBV29-1
abundance: -
j_gene: TRBJ1-1
len: 13
CDR3nt: TGCAGCGTTGAACGGTCTTTGAACACTGAAGCTTTCTTT
CDR3aa: CSVERSLNTEAFF

d_gene: -
v_gene: TRBV5-1
abundance: -
j_gene: TRBJ2-7
len: 14
CDR3nt: TGCGCCAGCAGCTTAGGACAATGGATAAACGAGCAGTACTTC
CDR3aa: CASSLGQWINEQYF

d_gene: TRBD1
v_gene: TRBV9
abundance: -
j_gene: TRBJ2-7
len: 15
CDR3nt: TGTGCCAGCAGCGTAGAGACAGGGGGTGCCTACGAGCAGTACTTC
CDR3aa: CASSVETGGAYEQYF

d_gene: TRBD1
v_gene: TRBV9
abundance: -
j_gene: TRBJ1-4
len: 15
CDR3nt: TGTGCCAGCAGCGCCATGGACAGGGGATATGAAAAACTGTTTTTT
CDR3aa: CASSAMDRGYEKLFF

d_gene: -
v_gene: TRBV30
abundance: -
j_gene: TRBJ1-1
len: 15
CDR3nt: TGTGCCTGGACCCGGGCGGGGGTCGCGAACACTGAAGCTTTCTTT
CDR3aa: CAWTRAGVANTEAFF

d_gene: TRBD1
v_gene: TRBV7-2
abundance: -
j_gene: TRBJ1-2
len: 16
CDR3nt: TGTGCCAGCAGCTTAGGAGGGACAGGGAGTGTCTATGGCTACACCTTC
CDR3aa: CASSLGGTGSVYGYTF

d_gene: -
v_gene: TRBV7-2
abundance: -
j_gene: TRBJ1-6
len: 14
CDR3nt: TGTGCCAGCAGCCAAACGGTAGTCTATTCACCCCTCCACTTT
CDR3aa: CASSQTVVYSPLHF

d_gene: -
v_gene: TRBV6-4
abundance: -
j_gene: TRBJ1-1
len: 12
CDR3nt: TGTGCCAGCAGTGATAGGCAGGGGGAAGCTTTCTTT
CDR3aa: CASSDRQGEAFF

d_gene: TRBD2
v_gene: TRBV5-1
abundance: -
j_gene: TRBJ2-5
len: 15
CDR3nt: TGCGCCAGCAGCCGCGGCGGGACTAGTCAAGAGACCCAGTACTTC
CDR3aa: CASSRGGTSQETQYF

d_gene: -
v_gene: TRBV11-2
abundance: -
j_gene: TRBJ2-7
len: 16
CDR3nt: TGTGCCAGCAGCCCTACTTTGTTTGCAGGGGACGACGAGCAGTACTTC
CDR3aa: CASSPTLFAGDDEQYF

d_gene: TRBD1
v_gene: TRBV19
abundance: few
j_gene: TRBJ2-3
len: 16
CDR3nt: TGTGCCAGTAGTACTCGACAGGGGGAGGGCACAGATACGCAGTATTTT
CDR3aa: CASSTRQGEGTDTQYF

d_gene: -
v_gene: TRBV9
abundance: -
j_gene: TRBJ2-1
len: 15
CDR3nt: TGTGCCAGCAGCGTTGGACAGCGGACTTCGGGTGAGCAGTTCTTC
CDR3aa: CASSVGQRTSGEQFF

d_gene: TRBD2
v_gene: TRBV19
abundance: few
j_gene: TRBJ2-7
len: 14
CDR3nt: TGTGCCAGTAGTATGTCCGGACTAGGGTACGAGCAGTACTTC
CDR3aa: CASSMSGLGYEQYF

d_gene: -
v_gene: TRBV9
abundance: -
j_gene: TRBJ2-1
len: 18
CDR3nt: TGTGCCAGCAGCTTAAGGACTGGACGAATTGCGCCCTACAATGAGCAGTTCTTC
CDR3aa: CASSLRTGRIAPYNEQFF

d_gene: TRBD2
v_gene: TRBV29-1
abundance: -
j_gene: TRBJ2-1
len: 13
CDR3nt: TGCAGCGTTGGGACTAGCGTCTACAATGAGCAGTTCTTC
CDR3aa: CSVGTSVYNEQFF

d_gene: TRBD2
v_gene: TRBV7-9
abundance: -
j_gene: TRBJ2-7
len: 14
CDR3nt: TGTGCCAGCAGCCCCCGAGCGGGAGCCCACGAGCAGTACTTC
CDR3aa: CASSPRAGAHEQYF

d_gene: -
v_gene: TRBV29-1
abundance: -
j_gene: TRBJ1-1
len: 12
CDR3nt: TGCAGCCACGGAGGAGGGCGGAGTGAAGCTTTCTTT
CDR3aa: CSHGGGRSEAFF

d_gene: -
v_gene: TRBV6-5
abundance: -
j_gene: TRBJ1-2
len: 16
CDR3nt: TGTGCCAGCAGTTACTCTGGGGCAGATACAAACTATGGCTACACCTTC
CDR3aa: CASSYSGADTNYGYTF

d_gene: -
v_gene: TRBV3-1/TRBV3-2
abundance: once
j_gene: TRBJ2-7
len: 15
CDR3nt: TGTGCCAGCAGCCAACCGGAGGGGGCGAGGTACGAGCAGTACTTC
CDR3aa: CASSQPEGARYEQYF

d_gene: -
v_gene: TRBV6-5
abundance: -
j_gene: TRBJ2-3
len: 14
CDR3nt: TGTGCCAGCAGTTACCTGCAGGGCACAGATACGCAGTATTTT
CDR3aa: CASSYLQGTDTQYF

d_gene: TRBD1
v_gene: TRBV5-1
abundance: -
j_gene: TRBJ1-2
len: 17
CDR3nt: TGCGCCAGCAGCCGTGAAATCGGGACAGGGGTTTGGGATGGCTACACCTTC
CDR3aa: CASSREIGTGVWDGYTF

d_gene: -
v_gene: TRBV5-4
abundance: -
j_gene: TRBJ1-3
len: 15
CDR3nt: TGTGCCAGCGGTCAAACAGGGACACCTGGAAACACCATATATTTT
CDR3aa: CASGQTGTPGNTIYF

d_gene: TRBD2
v_gene: TRBV7-8
abundance: -
j_gene: TRBJ2-7
len: 19
CDR3nt: TGTGCCAGCAGCTTAGGACGGGCTAGCGGGAGGGCCCTGACCTACGAGCAGTACTTC
CDR3aa: CASSLGRASGRALTYEQYF

d_gene: -
v_gene: TRBV12-3/TRBV12-4
abundance: -
j_gene: TRBJ1-3
len: 13
CDR3nt: TGTGCCAGCAGTTTATACCAGGGTCTGGACATATATTTT
CDR3aa: CASSLYQGLDIYF

d_gene: -
v_gene: TRBV3-1/TRBV3-2
abundance: -
j_gene: TRBJ2-2
len: 16
CDR3nt: TGTGCCAGCAGCCAAGTGAACCAGGGTAACACCGGGGAGCTGTTTTTT
CDR3aa: CASSQVNQGNTGELFF

d_gene: TRBD2
v_gene: TRBV4-2
abundance: -
j_gene: TRBJ2-5
len: 17
CDR3nt: TGTGCCAGCAGCCAAGTCAGTCAGGCGGTAGCGGGGGAGACCCAGTACTTC
CDR3aa: CASSQVSQAVAGETQYF

d_gene: -
v_gene: TRBV7-2
abundance: once
j_gene: TRBJ1-5
len: 17
CDR3nt: TGTGCCAGCAGCGTCCGGGGGGGCTACTATAGCAATCAGCCCCAGCATTTT
CDR3aa: CASSVRGGYYSNQPQHF

d_gene: TRBD1
v_gene: TRBV7-2
abundance: -
j_gene: TRBJ1-1
len: 15
CDR3nt: TGTGCCAGCAGCTATTTAACAGGGGGCGCGGTTGAAGCTTTCTTT
CDR3aa: CASSYLTGGAVEAFF

d_gene: -
v_gene: TRBV9
abundance: -
j_gene: TRBJ1-2
len: 16
CDR3nt: TGTGCCAGCAGCGTAGGAGGACAAACCTTTCGCTGGGGCTACACCTTC
CDR3aa: CASSVGGQTFRWGYTF

d_gene: TRBD1
v_gene: TRBV11-3
abundance: -
j_gene: TRBJ2-3
len: 14
CDR3nt: TGTGCCAGCAGCTCACAGGGGAGCCCAGATACGCAGTATTTT
CDR3aa: CASSSQGSPDTQYF